Shown below are 31 T cell receptor beta chains from a single sample sequenced in a study of CD8+ T cells in alopecia areata. RNA was isolated and reverse transcribed to cDNA, the sequencing template. This table comes from immunoSEQ multiplex PCR, and its TCRdb copy is limited to in-frame clones, with some not included. The repertoire has 270,000 or so clones, more than 45% of them found once; the top ten carry approximately 1.8%. Specified treatment: oral pan-JAK inhibitor, 5-10 mg twice daily. The material was CD4+ T cells sorted from blood, obtained at week 24, from a patient treated with tofacitinib. These receptors originate from a human donor with alopecia areata.

This clone appeared a few times. V usage is TRBV7-8 and J usage is TRBJ2-5, with TRBD2 as a possible D gene (6 bases). This CDR3 has 15 amino acids. The germline CDR1 and CDR2 sequences are SGHVS and FQNEAQ. V was trimmed by 5 bases and J by 5 bases, leaving 18 bases between them. CDR3 sequence reads: CASSSGSGVGETQYF. The CDR3 nucleotides read TGTGCCAGCAGCAGCGGGTCTGGGGTGGGGGAGACCCAGTACTTC.

The rearrangement joins TRBV7-9 to TRBJ2-5; D is ambiguous. The germline V and J ends were trimmed by 4 bases and 1 base, with 16 bases remaining between them. The CDR3 spans 16 residues. The V gene's germline CDR1 is SEHNR and CDR2 FQNEAQ (reference sequence). CDR3 sequence: CASSSVVSTVQETQYF. As DNA, the CDR3 is TGTGCCAGCAGCTCCGTAGTATCGACCGTCCAAGAGACCCAGTACTTC.

The rearrangement joins TRBV5-4 to TRBJ2-1; 8 bases line up with TRBD2. CDR3 length: 15 residues. The V gene end was trimmed by 4 bases and the J gene end by 2 bases; junction bases not matched to a gene: 5. Per the germline V gene, CDR1 is SGHNT and CDR2 is YYREEE (reference sequence). The CDR3 DNA is TGTGCCAGCAGCAGGGGACTAGATCCCTACAATGAGCAGTTCTTC. Protein product: CASSRGLDPYNEQFF.

The chain recombines TRBV29-1 with TRBJ1-4, with 9 positions matching TRBD1. Germline V lookup: CDR1 SQVTM, CDR2 ANQGSEA. Unmatched junction bases numbered 6, after V lost 7 bases and J lost 6 bases. The CDR3 sequence is 13 residues long. The CDR3 region has the DNA TGCAGCGCAAACAGGGGGCAGTATGAAAAACTGTTTTTT. It codes for CSANRGQYEKLFF. Using reference TRBV29-1 and TRBJ1-4 for the parts outside the CDR3, the full variable domain is SAVISQKPSRDICQRGTSLTIQCQVDSQVTMMFWYRQQPGQSLTLIATANQGSEATYESGFVIDKFPISRPNLTFSTLTVSNMSPEDSSIYLCSANRGQYEKLFFGSGTQLSVL.

The CDR3 DNA follows: TGTGCCATCAGTGTGGGGGCTAACTATGGCTACACCTTC. Translating gives CAISVGANYGYTF. J is TRBJ1-2 and V is TRBV10-3; D perhaps matches TRBD1 (5 bases). Per the germline V gene, CDR1 is ENHRY and CDR2 is SYGVKD. Deletions cut 4 bases from V and 0 bases from J, with 6 bases between. The CDR3 is 13 amino acids.

The genes are TRBV7-2 and TRBJ1-6, with TRBD1 matching 8 bases. V lost 5 bases, J lost 8 bases, and 14 bases stayed unmatched. Germline CDR1 is SGHTA and CDR2 is FQGNSA. The CDR3 has 17 amino acids. CDR3 loop: CASSQDSWTGRYSPLHF. In nucleotides, the CDR3 is TGTGCCAGCAGCCAGGATAGCTGGACAGGGAGGTATTCACCCCTCCACTTT.

This clone appeared a few times. The chain links TRBV9 to TRBJ1-2; D is unclear. There are 13 residues in the CDR3. Germline values: CDR1 SGDLS, CDR2 YYNGEE. Trimming removed 4 bases from V and 4 bases from J, with 11 bases in between. Written as DNA, the CDR3 is TGTGCCAGCAGCCCGCCGGACTCCTATGGCTACACCTTC. Its protein product is CASSPPDSYGYTF. Supplemented by reference TRBV9 and TRBJ1-2, the full variable domain reads DSGVTQTPKHLITATGQRVTLRCSPRSGDLSVYWYQQSLDQGLQFLIQYYNGEERAKGNILERFSAQQFPDLHSELNLSSLELGDSALYFCASSPPDSYGYTFGSGTRLTVV.

This rearrangement joins TRBV28 to TRBJ2-7; a possible D gene is TRBD1 (5 bases). The germline CDR1 and CDR2 sequences are MDHEN and SYDVKM. Trimming cost V 1 base and J 5 bases, with 6 bases left between them. This CDR3 contains 12 residues. The CDR3 protein is CASSLLTDEQYF. CDR3 sequence (DNA): TGTGCCAGCAGTTTATTGACAGACGAGCAGTACTTC.

The V call is TRBV30, the J call TRBJ1-1, with TRBD1 matching over 8 bases. Germline CDR1 and CDR2: GTSNPN and SVGIG (reference sequence). The CDR3 totals 14 residues. The junction had 8 bases not matched to a gene; V was cut back by 3 bases and J by 5 bases. Here the CDR3 DNA reads TGTGCCTGGAGCGCCGCTGACAGGGGAACTGAAGCTTTCTTT. Amino acids: CAWSAADRGTEAFF.

The rearrangement uses TRBV7-2 and TRBJ1-1; D is unresolved. CDR3 length: 13 residues. Germline CDR1 and CDR2: SGHTA and FQGNSA. Deletions cut 7 bases from V and 8 bases from J, with 17 bases between. CDR3: CASIHGTVLEAFF. CDR3 bases: TGTGCCAGCATCCACGGAACAGTTTTGGAAGCTTTCTTT. Looking up the rest from reference TRBV7-2 and TRBJ1-1 gives the full variable domain: GAGVSQSPSNKVTEKGKDVELRCDPISGHTALYWYRQSLGQGLEFLIYFQGNSAPDKSGLPSDRFSAERTGGSVSTLTIQRTQQEDSAVYLCASIHGTVLEAFFGQGTRLTVV.

With regard to this clone: An end of the junction differs from the germline gene, which may be a read error. This chain joins TRBV4-1 and TRBJ2-7; TRBD1 is a possible D gene (5 bases). From germline, CDR1 is MGHRA and CDR2 YSYEKL. The CDR3 has 12 amino acids. The CDR3 DNA sequence: TGTGCCACCTCTCAGGGAATAGGCGAGCAGTACTTC. It encodes CATSQGIGEQYF.

The CDR3 DNA reads as TGTGCCATCAGCCGGTCGGGGGAACGCGCTTTCTTT. It yields the protein CAISRSGERAFF. V is TRBV10-3 and J is TRBJ1-1, with D perhaps TRBD1 (5 bases). In germline, CDR1 is ENHRY, CDR2 SYGVKD. Trimming removed 6 bases at V and 11 bases at J, with 16 bases between. The CDR3 length is 12 residues.

The chain links TRBV19 to TRBJ2-5; unclear D gene. The CDR3 is 12 residues long. Trimming removed 3 bases at V and 0 bases at J, with 2 bases between. From germline, CDR1 is LNHDA and CDR2 SQIVND (reference sequence). The CDR3 is CASSMYQETQYF. The CDR3 DNA reads as TGTGCCAGTAGTATGTACCAAGAGACCCAGTACTTC.

The chain couples TRBV4-1 to TRBJ1-2, with D tentatively TRBD1 (5 bases). Trimming removed 0 bases at V and 2 bases at J, with 10 bases between. The CDR3 extends over 15 amino acids. Germline CDR1 is MGHRA and CDR2 is YSYEKL. Written as DNA, the CDR3 is TGCGCCAGCAGCCAAGACCAGGGAGGGAACTATGGCTACACCTTC. Its translation: CASSQDQGGNYGYTF.

The chain recombines TRBV7-2 with TRBJ1-6; 7 bases align to TRBD1. With V trimmed by 0 bases and J by 9 bases, 8 bases remained unmatched. The CDR3 is made up of 16 amino acids. Germline V gives CDR1 SGHTA, CDR2 FQGNSA. The CDR3 loop reads CASSLATGSVRSPLHF. The CDR3 DNA follows: TGTGCCAGCAGCTTAGCGACAGGGTCGGTCCGTTCACCCCTCCACTTT.

This clone was seen a handful of times. The rearrangement joins TRBV10-3 to TRBJ2-3, with a tentative D call TRBD2 (5 bases). The CDR3 consists of 18 residues. The germline V gene has CDR1 ENHRY and CDR2 SYGVKD. The V end lost 4 bases, the J end lost 2 bases, and 22 bases lay between the germline ends. The CDR3 DNA follows: TGTGCCATCAGTGGACCGCCACACGTGTCGGGGTACACAGATACGCAGTATTTT. Translated: CAISGPPHVSGYTDTQYF.

The chain combines TRBV2 with TRBJ2-1; TRBD1 is a possible D gene (6 bases). Trimming left V 3 bases short and J 15 bases short, with 15 bases between. This CDR3 region has 12 residues. Germline V gene sequence: CDR1 SNHLY, CDR2 FYNNEI. CDR3 residues: CASSEGDTHLFF. The CDR3 nucleotides read TGTGCCAGCAGTGAGGGGGACACTCACCTGTTCTTC.

The chain has TRBV2 and TRBJ1-2; D is undetermined. Germline CDR1 and CDR2: SNHLY and FYNNEI. The CDR3 covers 13 residues. V gave up 1 base and J gave up 5 bases, with 8 bases separating them. CDR3 residues: CASSEVAVYGYTF. The CDR3, as DNA: TGTGCCAGCAGTGAAGTGGCAGTTTATGGCTACACCTTC.

The chain combines TRBV25-1 with TRBJ1-1, with a tentative D call TRBD1 (6 bases). The ends were cut back, 4 bases at V and 4 bases at J, with 13 bases in the middle. The CDR3 has 14 residues. CDR1 is MGHDK, CDR2 SYGVNS, per germline. Written as DNA, the CDR3 is TGTGCCAGCAGTGTAGAGGGGGTCATCACTGAAGCTTTCTTT. The encoded protein is CASSVEGVITEAFF.

This chain uses TRBV25-1 with TRBJ1-2, with D unclear. The CDR3 is made up of 12 amino acids. CDR1 MGHDK and CDR2 SYGVNS come from the germline V gene. Trimming left V 2 bases short and J 8 bases short, with 9 bases between. CDR3 DNA: TGTGCCAGCAGTGAAGGTGGCAGGGGCTACACCTTC. This translates into CASSEGGRGYTF.

The chain is built from TRBV4-1 and TRBJ1-1; D possibly corresponds to TRBD1 (6 bases). The V end was cut by 3 bases, the J end by 11 bases, with 19 bases between. This CDR3 contains 14 residues. Germline V gene lookup returns CDR1 MGHRA and CDR2 YSYEKL. This CDR3 is CASSQPGGGTLAFF. CDR3 coding DNA: TGCGCCAGCAGCCAGCCCGGGGGCGGGACACTGGCTTTCTTT.

The rearrangement joins TRBV2 to TRBJ2-2; D gene ambiguous. The germline CDR1 and CDR2 sequences are SNHLY and FYNNEI. The V end was cut by 0 bases, the J end by 4 bases, with 6 bases between. CDR3 length equals 14 residues. In DNA form, the CDR3 reads TGTGCCAGCAGTGAAGCAGGCAGCACCGGGGAGCTGTTTTTT. Translating gives CASSEAGSTGELFF. Complete variable domain (other parts from reference TRBV2 and TRBJ2-2): EPEVTQTPSHQVTQMGQEVILRCVPISNHLYFYWYRQILGQKVEFLVSFYNNEISEKSEIFDDQFSVERPDGSNFTLKIRSTKLEDSAMYFCASSEAGSTGELFFGEGSRLTVL.

The rearrangement joins TRBV4-3 to TRBJ2-4; D not certain. The V gene lost 0 bases and the J gene lost 6 bases, with 15 bases spanning the gap. Germline V gene data show CDR1 as LGHNA and CDR2 as YSLEER. The CDR3 spans 16 residues. The CDR3 is CASSQDWEGFVNIQYF. In nucleotides, the CDR3 is TGCGCCAGCAGCCAAGATTGGGAAGGGTTCGTAAACATTCAGTACTTC.

The count of this clone is one. The J gene is TRBJ2-7, the V gene TRBV9; a weak D match, TRBD1 (6 bases). Germline CDR1 SGDLS, CDR2 YYNGEE. Trimming left V 0 bases short and J 2 bases short, with 18 bases between. CDR3 length: 17 amino acids. The CDR3 protein is CASSVEAGVGLPYEQYF. The CDR3 DNA reads as TGTGCCAGCAGCGTAGAGGCAGGGGTAGGTCTACCCTACGAGCAGTACTTC.

The V gene is TRBV5-1, the J gene TRBJ2-5; D tentatively fits TRBD1 or TRBD2 (5 bases each). Germline V gene data show CDR1 as SGHRS and CDR2 as YFSETQ. V was clipped by 4 bases and J by 5 bases, with 12 bases between them. The CDR3 runs 13 residues. CDR3 residues: CASSALGEETQYF. For the CDR3, the DNA is TGCGCCAGCAGCGCCCTAGGGGAGGAGACCCAGTACTTC.

This chain uses TRBV6-5 with TRBJ1-1; D is uncertain. Per germline, CDR1 MNHEY and CDR2 SVGAGI. V lost 0 bases, J lost 3 bases, and 11 bases lay in between. The CDR3 contains 15 residues. CDR3 amino acids: CASSYSREVDTEAFF. The CDR3 DNA reads TGTGCCAGCAGTTACTCAAGGGAGGTGGACACTGAAGCTTTCTTT.

The sample holds a few counts of this clone. V and J are TRBV2 and TRBJ2-1; possible D gene TRBD1, 5 bases. The CDR3 sequence is 15 residues long. V gave up 7 bases and J gave up 3 bases, with 16 bases separating them. Germline assignment: CDR1 SNHLY and CDR2 FYNNEI. CDR3 loop: CASTHRQGYYNEQFF. In DNA, the CDR3 is TGTGCCAGCACCCACCGCCAGGGCTACTACAATGAGCAGTTCTTC.

The rearrangement uses TRBV27 and TRBJ1-3, with D unclear. Per the germline V gene, CDR1 is MNHEY and CDR2 is SMNVEV (reference sequence). The ends were cut back, 3 bases at V and 1 base at J, with 4 bases in the middle. The CDR3 runs 13 residues. Here the CDR3 reads CASSLRSGNTIYF. DNA of the CDR3: TGTGCCAGCAGTTTGAGATCTGGAAACACCATATATTTT.

This clone was recorded a few times. The chain employs TRBV4-2 and TRBJ2-3, with 8 nucleotides matching TRBD2. This CDR3 region has 16 residues. The germline gives CDR1 LGHNA, CDR2 YNFKEQ. With V trimmed by 2 bases and J by 3 bases, 7 bases remained unmatched. The CDR3 region has the DNA TGTGCCAGCAGCCAATATTTAGGCGGGGGGACAGATACGCAGTATTTT. This translates into CASSQYLGGGTDTQYF.

CDR3 in amino acids: CASSHGQGNTEAFF. The DNA for the CDR3 is TGTGCCAGCAGCCACGGACAGGGAAACACTGAAGCTTTCTTT. V gene TRBV4-2 combines with J gene TRBJ1-1; 8 bases match TRBD1. J was trimmed by 2 bases and V by 3 bases; bases with no gene match: 2. This CDR3 contains 14 residues. Germline values: CDR1 LGHNA, CDR2 YNFKEQ.

This chain joins TRBV7-9 and TRBJ2-6; D not certain. The CDR3 contains 16 residues. Trimming shortened V by 5 bases and J by 0 bases, and 11 bases separated the two germline ends. Germline V gene sequence: CDR1 SEHNR, CDR2 FQNEAQ (reference sequence). Written as DNA, the CDR3 is TGTGCCAGCAGCCCAAAGTATGGCTCTGGGGCCAACGTCCTGACTTTC. It encodes CASSPKYGSGANVLTF.